The clone carrying this T cell receptor (beta chain) occurred a few times. Its target is not known. This entry is derived from a study of metastatic and nonmetastatic thyroid tumors. Across the whole study: Peripheral blood and tumor or nodule samples from malignant and benign thyroid patients were compared. General study results and limits: Reportedly, malignant thyroid tumors had significantly higher TCR beta diversity than benign nodules, in blood and tumor.

Thyroid surgery had not been preceded by any treatment in any patient. The CDR3 is 14 residues long. V trimming: 4 bases; J trimming: 2 bases; junction bases outside the gene matches: 4. From germline, CDR1 is SGHNT and CDR2 YYREEE (reference sequence). Per the original methods: CDR3 differences across clinicopathological groups were used to build a distant-metastasis classifier for papillary thyroid cancer. TCRdb reassembled clones from the PCR reads with MiXCR. For this entry, the V and J calls and clone size follow TCRdb and not the study's own pipeline. The profile shows roughly 14,000 clones, about 28% of them singletons.

Input material: blood. The clonotype comes from a female donor with papillary thyroid cancer or a benign thyroid nodule (not recorded which). Some clones in this sample may be carry-over from other donors' samples. The chain links TRBV5-4 to TRBJ2-3; 7 nucleotides match TRBD2. CDR3 sequence (DNA): TGTGCCAGCAGCGGGGGGGGGTTCACAGATACGCAGTATTTT. It codes for CASSGGGFTDTQYF.